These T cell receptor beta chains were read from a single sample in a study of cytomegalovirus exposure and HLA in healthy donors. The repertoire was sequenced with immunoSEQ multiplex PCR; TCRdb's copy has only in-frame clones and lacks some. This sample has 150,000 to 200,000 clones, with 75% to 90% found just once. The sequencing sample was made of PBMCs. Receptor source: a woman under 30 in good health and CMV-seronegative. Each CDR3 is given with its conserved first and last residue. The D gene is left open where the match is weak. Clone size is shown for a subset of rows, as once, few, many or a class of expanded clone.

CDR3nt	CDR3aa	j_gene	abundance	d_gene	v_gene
TGTGCCAGCAGTTACTCGCTCACCCCCGGAAACATTCAGTACTTC	CASSYSLTPGNIQYF	TRBJ2-4	.	.	TRBV6-5
TGTGCCAGCAGTTCTATAGGGAGGGGAGGGGAGAAACTGTTTTTT	CASSSIGRGGEKLFF	TRBJ1-4	once	.	TRBV28
TGCGCCAGCAGCTTCGGGGGGGTTAGCAATCAGCCCCAGCATTTT	CASSFGGVSNQPQHF	TRBJ1-5	.	.	TRBV5-1
.	CASGREAYNEQFF	TRBJ2-1	.	.	TRBV10-3
TGCGCCAGCACAGGGGATGGAAACACCATATATTTT	CASTGDGNTIYF	TRBJ1-3	.	.	TRBV10-1
TGTGCCAGCAGCTTAGTCGGGAAGCCCCAGCATTTT	CASSLVGKPQHF	TRBJ1-5	.	.	TRBV13
TGTGCCAGCAGTCTGGCGGGAGGGCCTTACAATGAGCAGTTCTTC	CASSLAGGPYNEQFF	TRBJ2-1	few	TRBD2	TRBV11-2
TGTGCCAGCAGTCTTGGGACTAGCGGGGGTCTCGAGCAGTACTTC	CASSLGTSGGLEQYF	TRBJ2-7	.	TRBD2	TRBV6-6
TGCGCCAGCAGTGCGGCAGGCCAAGAGACCCAGTACTTC	CASSAAGQETQYF	TRBJ2-5	.	.	TRBV10-1
TGTGCCAGCAGTTACTCTTACGCGGGGATCCAAGAGACCCAGTACTTC	CASSYSYAGIQETQYF	TRBJ2-5	.	.	TRBV6-5
TGTGCCAGCAGGCGGGCTGGTGGCTACACCTTC	CASRRAGGYTF	TRBJ1-2	.	.	TRBV6-5
TGCGCCAGCAGCCTCCTCGCGGACACCTACGAGCAGTACTTC	CASSLLADTYEQYF	TRBJ2-7	.	.	TRBV5-1
TGTGCCAGCAGCCAGGGACAGGGAAATATAAATTCACCCCTCCACTTT	CASSQGQGNINSPLHF	TRBJ1-6	.	TRBD1	TRBV28
TGTGCCAGCAGCTTAGCGTCAGGGTCCTATGGCTACACCTTC	CASSLASGSYGYTF	TRBJ1-2	.	.	TRBV7-8
TGTGCCAGCAGGGAAGGGGCTCATAGGAAGACCCAGTACTTC	CASREGAHRKTQYF	TRBJ2-5	.	.	TRBV28
TGTGCCAGCAGCGTAGGTGTTTCGGACACTGAAGCTTTCTTT	CASSVGVSDTEAFF	TRBJ1-1	.	.	TRBV9
TGTGCCAGTAGTACCGGGACAGGGAGCCGGATCGGTGGCTACACCTTC	CASSTGTGSRIGGYTF	TRBJ1-2	few	TRBD1	TRBV19
TGTTCCAGCAGCCGACAGGGACTCAATCAGCCCCAGCATTTT	CSSSRQGLNQPQHF	TRBJ1-5	.	TRBD1	TRBV7-9
TGCGCCAGCAGGAGGGGATCCTGGGGGGGCTCTGGAAACACCATATATTTT	CASRRGSWGGSGNTIYF	TRBJ1-3	.	.	TRBV10-2
TGTGCCAGCAGTTCCCTGGGACAGGGGATCTATGGCTACACCTTC	CASSSLGQGIYGYTF	TRBJ1-2	.	TRBD1	TRBV6-6
TGTGCCAGTAGTGCGGAGTTTCATCAGCCCCAGCATTTT	CASSAEFHQPQHF	TRBJ1-5	.	.	TRBV19
TGTGCCAGCTTTCGGCGGGGGGGGAGACTAGCGGGAGGAGGGGAGTACTTC	CASFRRGGRLAGGGEYF	TRBJ2-5	.	TRBD2	TRBV9
TGCGCCAGCAGCTTGGCGGTGCGGGGGTCCTACAATGAGCAGTTCTTC	CASSLAVRGSYNEQFF	TRBJ2-1	few	TRBD2	TRBV5-1
TGTGCCAGCAGCCCATACGGACAGGGAGACAATCAGCCCCAGCATTTT	CASSPYGQGDNQPQHF	TRBJ1-5	once	TRBD1	TRBV5-5
TGTGCCAGCAGTTTAATGCGGGACTCCTACGAGCAGTACTTC	CASSLMRDSYEQYF	TRBJ2-7	.	.	TRBV28
TGTGCCAGCAGTGACCCAGGACTAGGTGGGGATACGCAGTATTTT	CASSDPGLGGDTQYF	TRBJ2-3	.	TRBD2	TRBV6-6
TGTGCCAGCAGCTCACCTCGTTCGACATCAAACTATGGCTACACCTTC	CASSSPRSTSNYGYTF	TRBJ1-2	few	.	TRBV7-8
TGTGCCAGCAGTTTAATTGGACAGGTCGGCTATGGCTACACCTTC	CASSLIGQVGYGYTF	TRBJ1-2	.	TRBD1	TRBV27
TGCAGTGCTGGCCCGACAGGGCTAGCTTTCTTT	CSAGPTGLAFF	TRBJ1-1	.	TRBD1	TRBV20-1
TGTGCCAGCAGCCCCCCCTCCCTAGGGAGTACGAACTATGGCTACACCTTC	CASSPPSLGSTNYGYTF	TRBJ1-2	.	.	TRBV11-2
TGTGCCAGCAGGCTAGACAGGCCCTCCTACGAGCAGTACTTC	CASRLDRPSYEQYF	TRBJ2-7	.	.	TRBV6-5
TGTGCCAGCAGCTTAAGGAAAGTGATCTGGACAGGGGATTCTCGGGCACCCCTCCACTTT	CASSLRKVIWTGDSRAPLHF	TRBJ1-6	.	TRBD1	TRBV13
TGTGCCATCACGGGGGGGGTTGGAGTGAACACTGAAGCTTTCTTT	CAITGGVGVNTEAFF	TRBJ1-1	.	.	TRBV10-3
TGTGCCAGCAGCTTAGCCCCAGAGGGGGGGAAACTGTTTTTT	CASSLAPEGGKLFF	TRBJ1-4	few	.	TRBV11-2
TGTGCCAGCTCCTTGGACAGGCATAGAACTAATGAAAAACTGTTTTTT	CASSLDRHRTNEKLFF	TRBJ1-4	.	TRBD1	TRBV18
TGTGCCAGCAGCTTATACGGCAGGGGAGATACGCAGTATTTT	CASSLYGRGDTQYF	TRBJ2-3	.	.	TRBV7-3
TGTGCCAGCTCACCACCACAGGGGCGAGCCTACAATGAGCAGTTCTTC	CASSPPQGRAYNEQFF	TRBJ2-1	.	TRBD1	TRBV18
TGTGCCAGCCCAGGGGGGAGTCGAAATTCACCCCTCCACTTT	CASPGGSRNSPLHF	TRBJ1-6	.	TRBD1	TRBV28
TGTGCCAGCATGCTGCTGGGGCGGGGATACAATGAGCAGTTCTTC	CASMLLGRGYNEQFF	TRBJ2-1	.	.	TRBV7-2
TGTGCCAGCAGCGTAGTTAGCAGCTCCTACAATGAGCAGTTCTTC	CASSVVSSSYNEQFF	TRBJ2-1	.	.	TRBV9
TGTGCCAGCAGCCACGGGACAGGGGAAGCCGGGGAGCTGTTTTTT	CASSHGTGEAGELFF	TRBJ2-2	once	TRBD1	TRBV6-5
TGTGCCAGCAGTTCCGCCGGGACAAATACCCACTACGAGCAGTACTTC	CASSSAGTNTHYEQYF	TRBJ2-7	.	.	TRBV28
TGTGCCAGCAGTTACTACGCGGGGGGCCCTGGAAACACCATATATTTT	CASSYYAGGPGNTIYF	TRBJ1-3	.	.	TRBV6-5
TGTGCCAGCAGTGTGGGGACATGGGAAGGGGACACCATATATTTT	CASSVGTWEGDTIYF	TRBJ1-3	.	.	TRBV6-6
TGCGCCAGCAGCTTGTCAATGGGAGGCACAGATACGCAGTATTTT	CASSLSMGGTDTQYF	TRBJ2-3	.	.	TRBV5-1
TGTGCCAGCAGCGAGCGGACAGGGACAGATACGCAGTATTTT	CASSERTGTDTQYF	TRBJ2-3	.	TRBD1	TRBV7-9
TGCGCCAGCGGACCGGGACAGCTTATCTACGAGCAGTACTTC	CASGPGQLIYEQYF	TRBJ2-7	.	TRBD1	TRBV5-1